In its sample, the clone carrying this T cell receptor beta chain was seen many times. V shed 8 bases and J 5 bases; nucleotides not matched to a gene: 8. CDR3 length equals 14 residues. These data belong to a study of T-cell reconstitution after alpha-beta-depleted transplantation in children. TCRbeta library construction was performed incorporating unique molecular identifiers. TCRdb re-derived calls from the PCR reads in MiXCR, one entry per CDR3 protein. The sample includes over 85,000 distinct CDR3 sequences, 10% to 13% seen only once; the top ten take about 8.8%. This sequence was found in a human donor who donated a stem cell graft to a child with acute lymphoblastic leukemia. The chain joins TRBV12-3 or TRBV12-4 to TRBJ2-2; TRBD1 agrees at 7 bases. The source material was PBMCs from the stem cell graft donor, sampled from the stem cell graft. CDR3 coding DNA: TGTGCCAGCTTAGGCGTCAGGGGGACCGGGGAGCTGTTTTTT. This gives the protein CASLGVRGTGELFF.